These 27 T cell receptor beta chains share one sample of origin, sequenced in a study of tumor-infiltrating lymphocytes in oesophageal squamous cell carcinoma. TCRdb ran MiXCR on the PCR reads and lists one entry per CDR3 protein. The sample carries some 21,000 distinct CDR3 sequences, roughly two fifths recorded once. Input material: esophageal tumor tissue. These receptors were obtained from a male donor with esophageal squamous cell carcinoma.

Notes on this clonotype: With a much larger clone just one base away, this may be a read error. J is TRBJ2-5 and V is TRBV5-3; D possibly corresponds to TRBD2 (6 bases). TRBV5-3 is placed among ORFs of uncertain function. CDR3 length equals 15 residues. DNA for the CDR3: TGTGCCAGCAGCTTCGACCGACGGGAGTGGCTAAACCTTCGGTTC. Translation gives CASSFDRREWLNLRF.

This clonotype was seen at least ten times. V gene TRBV6-6 combines with J gene TRBJ2-1, with D uncertain. Germline-derived CDR1 and CDR2 are MNHNY and SVGAGI (reference sequence). V was pared by 2 bases and J by 5 bases, with 7 bases between. This CDR3 has 13 amino acids. CDR3 sequence (DNA): TGTGCCAGCAGTTACAGGGTCGACAATGAGCAGTTCTTC. It encodes CASSYRVDNEQFF.

On this clonotype: Without the conserved terminal phenylalanine or tryptophan, this CDR3 likely stems from a read error. Because the CDR3's place on the DNA is in doubt, the DNA is left out and the CDR3 is given as listed by TCRdb. The chain carries TRBV7-8 and TRBJ2-7. CDR1 and CDR2 from the germline V gene are SGHVS and FQNEAQ. The CDR3 is 17 amino acids long, termini counted. The CDR3 is CASSLYDGVGYGYTFGS.

There are many counts of this clonotype. V is TRBV5-1 and J is TRBJ2-5; D is unclear. CDR1 is SGHRS and CDR2 is YFSETQ in the germline V gene. V was clipped by 1 base and J by 1 base, with 14 bases between them. The CDR3 sequence is 16 residues long. The chain's CDR3 is CASSLLTFSGQETQYF. CDR3 DNA sequence: TGCGCCAGCAGCTTGTTGACTTTCTCGGGCCAAGAGACCCAGTACTTC.

This clonotype came up many times. The genes are TRBV7-6 and TRBJ2-1; 8 nucleotides agree with TRBD1. The CDR3 consists of 16 residues. V shed 1 base, J shed 7 bases, and the junction held 9 bases outside the gene matches. The germline V gene has CDR1 SGHVS and CDR2 FNYEAQ. The CDR3: CASSLVYSGGSNEQFF. The CDR3 nucleotides are TGTGCCAGCAGCTTAGTGTATTCAGGGGGCTCTAATGAGCAGTTCTTC.

This rearrangement joins TRBV7-3 to TRBJ2-7, with D possibly TRBD2 on 6 matching bases. The better agreement between TRBJ2-5 and the DNA end casts doubt on the J call. There are 13 residues in the CDR3. Germline loops: CDR1 SGHTA, CDR2 FQGTGA. The CDR3, as DNA: TGTGCCAGCAGCGTGAGCGGGCAAGAGACCCAGTACTTC. It is translated as CASSVSGQETQYF.

The table lists this clonotype with many counts. This may come from a read error, since a much larger clone is one base off. V is TRBV27 and J is TRBJ2-7; the match to TRBD1 covers 9 bases. The germline V gene has CDR1 MNHEY and CDR2 SMNVEV (reference sequence). This CDR3 comprises 15 residues. The V segment lost 6 bases and the J segment 7 bases; nucleotides outside the gene matches: 13. This chain's CDR3 is CASRNRGLAVNEQYF. In nucleotides, the CDR3 is TGTGCCAGCAGGAACAGGGGGCTAGCGGTCAATGAGCAGTACTTC.

This clonotype was seen many times. The genes are TRBV2 and TRBJ2-1, with D tentatively TRBD2 (6 bases). CDR3 length: 15 residues. Trimming left V 6 bases short and J 5 bases short, with 17 bases between. The germline V gene encodes CDR1 SNHLY and CDR2 FYNNEI. In nucleotides, the CDR3 is TGTGCCAGCAGCCCGATCGGGGGTAGGAACAATGAGCAGTTCTTC. As protein: CASSPIGGRNNEQFF.

This clonotype has ten or more counts. This rearrangement joins TRBV7-9 to TRBJ2-7, with D possibly being TRBD2 (6 bases). Trimming pared 6 bases from V and 2 bases from J, leaving 11 bases between. Looked up from germline, CDR1 is SEHNR and CDR2 is FQNEAQ (reference sequence). The CDR3 has 13 amino acids. CDR3 loop: CASSPSAAYEQYF. CDR3 in DNA: TGTGCCAGCAGTCCTAGCGCTGCCTACGAGCAGTACTTC.

Written as DNA, the CDR3 is TGTGCCAGCAGCTTTCCGGAATCCTACGAGCAGTACTTC. Protein: CASSFPESYEQYF. J is TRBJ2-5 and V is TRBV7-6; no clear D. With the DNA end fitting TRBJ2-7 better, the J assignment may be wrong. This CDR3 region has 13 residues. Germline loops: CDR1 SGHVS, CDR2 FNYEAQ.

The V call is TRBV20-1, the J call TRBJ1-4; possible D gene TRBD1, 6 bases. Trimming removed 7 bases from V and 5 bases from J, with 11 bases in between. Germline values: CDR1 DFQATT, CDR2 SNEGSKA (reference sequence). The CDR3 contains 12 residues. The CDR3 DNA sequence: TGCAGTGTTCAGGACAGAAATGAAAAACTGTTTTTT. Protein product: CSVQDRNEKLFF.

The chain links TRBV28 to TRBJ2-5; D is possibly TRBD1 (6 bases). The last part of the DNA fits TRBJ1-4 better; the J call may be wrong. The germline CDR1 and CDR2 sequences are MDHEN and SYDVKM. The CDR3 is 14 residues long. The CDR3 bases are TGTGCCAGCAGTCCACTAACAGGGAATGAAAAACTGTTTTTT. It codes for CASSPLTGNEKLFF.

This clonotype has only a few counts. The V gene is TRBV7-2, the J gene TRBJ1-6; D gene unclear. The length of the CDR3 is 19 residues. Germline V gene sequence: CDR1 SGHTA, CDR2 FQGNSA. V lost 5 bases and J lost 5, with 25 bases in between. The CDR3 sequence is CASSTYALAQLGNNSPLHF. The CDR3 DNA follows: TGTGCCAGCAGCACATACGCTCTGGCGCAGCTAGGCAATAATTCACCCCTCCACTTT. The full variable domain, rest sourced from reference TRBV7-2 and TRBJ1-6, is GAGVSQSPSNKVTEKGKDVELRCDPISGHTALYWYRQSLGQGLEFLIYFQGNSAPDKSGLPSDRFSAERTGGSVSTLTIQRTQQEDSAVYLCASSTYALAQLGNNSPLHFGNGTRLTVT.

The J gene is TRBJ2-4, the V gene TRBV15, with D unclear. The last part of the DNA fits TRBJ2-5 better; the J call may be wrong. CDR3 length: 13 residues. Germline loops: CDR1 LNHNV, CDR2 YYDKDF (reference sequence). As DNA, the CDR3 is TGTGCCACCAGCAGTCCTCGAGGAGAGACCCAGTACTTC. Encoded protein: CATSSPRGETQYF.

In regard to this clonotype: The limits of the CDR3 on the DNA are not certain, so only TCRdb's listed CDR3 is given. The genes are TRBV7-6 and TRBJ1-6; the D segment call TRBD1 is taken from the table without a DNA check. The CDR3 comprises 20 residues, both ends counted. Germline loops: CDR1 SGHVS, CDR2 FNYEAQ. CDR3 residues: CASSSWVTGCPSKSVPVLRF.

This clonotype was seen a few times. The rearrangement links TRBV7-3 to TRBJ2-1; 7 bases match TRBD2. Germline loops: CDR1 SGHTA, CDR2 FQGTGA. The CDR3 contains 16 residues. V trimming: 4 bases; J trimming: 0 bases; junction bases outside the gene matches: 6. CDR3 sequence: CASSSQRTSSYNEQFF. DNA for the CDR3: TGTGCCAGCAGCTCCCAACGGACTAGCTCCTACAATGAGCAGTTCTTC.

The rearrangement uses TRBV12-3 or TRBV12-4 and TRBJ2-7; TRBD2 matches at 9 bases. The junction had 6 bases not matched to a gene; V was cut back by 6 bases and J by 3 bases. CDR3 length: 14 amino acids. The CDR3 coding sequence is TGTGCCAGCAGCCCCGAGACTAGCGGCTACGAGCAGTACTTC. Translation gives CASSPETSGYEQYF.

This clonotype showed up many times. This chain uses TRBV12-3 or TRBV12-4 with TRBJ2-2; TRBD1 matches 9 bases. The CDR3 loop spans 15 amino acids. Germline trimming cut 5 bases from V and 4 bases from J; bases unmatched to any gene: 5. The CDR3 here is CASSLTGGGTGELFF. As DNA, the CDR3 is TGTGCCAGCAGTCTAACAGGGGGCGGCACCGGGGAGCTGTTTTTT.

This clonotype was recorded a few times. One junction end disagrees with the germline gene, perhaps due to a read error. The chain joins TRBV7-7 to TRBJ2-1; tentatively, D is TRBD2 (5 bases). This CDR3 is 13 amino acids long. Germline V gene data show CDR1 as SSHAT and CDR2 as FNYEAQ (reference sequence). CDR3 protein: CASSFPGKNEQFF. As DNA, the CDR3 is TGTGCTAGCAGCTTCCCCGGGAAAAATGAGCAGTTCTTC.

The rearrangement joins TRBV6-8 to TRBJ1-1; possible D gene TRBD1, 5 bases. V lost 4 bases, J lost 1 base, and 7 bases lay in between. The CDR3 runs to 13 residues. CDR1 MNHGY and CDR2 SAAAGT come from the germline V gene. This CDR3 reads CASSWGKNTEAFF. The CDR3 DNA follows: TGTGCCAGCAGTTGGGGCAAGAACACTGAAGCTTTCTTT.

There are many counts of this clonotype. The genes are TRBV5-4 and TRBJ1-4; D perhaps matches TRBD1 (5 bases). V lost 4 bases and J 1 base, leaving 8 bases between the germline ends. The CDR3 runs 14 residues. Germline V CDR1 and CDR2: SGHNT, YYREEE (reference sequence). CDR3 in DNA: TGTGCCAGCAGCGCGGGACTAACTAATGAAAAACTGTTTTTT. It codes for CASSAGLTNEKLFF.

This clonotype was picked up many times. The chain couples TRBV19 to TRBJ2-3; the D gene is possibly TRBD2 (5 bases). The CDR3 extends over 16 amino acids. Trimming left V 1 base short and J 3 bases short, with 14 bases between. Germline V gene data show CDR1 as LNHDA and CDR2 as SQIVND (reference sequence). The CDR3 nucleotides read TGTGCCAGTAGTATAGGAGGCGGGTATAGGACAGATACGCAGTATTTT. Translated: CASSIGGGYRTDTQYF. The full variable domain, in which reference TRBV19 and TRBJ2-3 provide the parts outside the CDR3, is DGGITQSPKYLFRKEGQNVTLSCEQNLNHDAMYWYRQDPGQGLRLIYYSQIVNDFQKGDIAEGYSVSREKKESFPLTVTSAQKNPTAFYLCASSIGGGYRTDTQYFGPGTRLTVL.

The chain links TRBV6-1 to TRBJ1-1; D unresolved. This CDR3 comprises 12 residues. Looked up from germline, CDR1 is MNHNS and CDR2 is SASEGT. V lost 6 bases and J 6 bases, leaving 11 bases between the germline ends. For the CDR3, the DNA is TGTGCCAGCAGGACACTATTGGCTGAAGCTTTCTTT. Translating gives CASRTLLAEAFF.

This chain uses TRBV4-3 with TRBJ1-5, with 9 bases identical to TRBD1. Germline lookup yields CDR1 LGHNA and CDR2 YSLEER. Germline trimming cut 5 bases from V and 6 bases from J; bases unmatched to any gene: 2. The CDR3 loop spans 13 amino acids. The CDR3 DNA sequence: TGCGCCAGCAGCTCGGACAGGGGTCAGCCCCAGCATTTT. Protein: CASSSDRGQPQHF.

This clonotype was seen only a few times. The CDR3 DNA reads as TGTGCCACCAGTGATTTGAACCCCCAAGAGACCCAGTACTTC. This gives the protein CATSDLNPQETQYF. V usage is TRBV24-1 and J usage is TRBJ2-4; no firm D call. The end of the DNA is better explained by TRBJ2-5, so the J call may be wrong. The CDR3 is 14 amino acids. Germline V gene sequence: CDR1 KGHDR, CDR2 SFDVKD.

J is TRBJ2-4 and V is TRBV12-3 or TRBV12-4, with TRBD1 as a possible D gene (5 bases). The DNA matches TRBJ2-5 better at its end, which makes the J call doubtful. This CDR3 has 16 amino acids. The chain's CDR3 is CASSLVSGRLLETQYF. The DNA for the CDR3 is TGTGCCAGCAGTTTAGTTTCAGGGCGCTTGTTAGAGACCCAGTACTTC.

Relative to its sample, this clonotype is medium-sized. The rearrangement uses TRBV10-2 and TRBJ2-5, with a tentative D call TRBD1 (6 bases). From germline, CDR1 is WSHSY and CDR2 SAAADI. This CDR3 spans 15 amino acids. Between the trimmed V and J ends, which lost 0 bases and 2 bases, there was a span of 10 bases. CDR3 sequence: CASSESLDRQETQYF. The CDR3 DNA follows: TGCGCCAGCAGTGAGTCGTTGGACAGACAAGAGACCCAGTACTTC.